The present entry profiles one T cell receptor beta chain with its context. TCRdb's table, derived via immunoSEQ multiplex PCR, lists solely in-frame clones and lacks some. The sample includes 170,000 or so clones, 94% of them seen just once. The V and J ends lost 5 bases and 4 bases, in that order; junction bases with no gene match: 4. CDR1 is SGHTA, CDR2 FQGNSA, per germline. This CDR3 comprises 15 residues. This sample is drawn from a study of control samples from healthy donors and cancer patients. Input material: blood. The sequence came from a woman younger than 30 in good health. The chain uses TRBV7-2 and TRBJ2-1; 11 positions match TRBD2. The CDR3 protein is CASSLLAGGYNEQFF. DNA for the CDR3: TGTGCCAGCAGCCTTCTAGCGGGAGGATACAATGAGCAGTTCTTC.